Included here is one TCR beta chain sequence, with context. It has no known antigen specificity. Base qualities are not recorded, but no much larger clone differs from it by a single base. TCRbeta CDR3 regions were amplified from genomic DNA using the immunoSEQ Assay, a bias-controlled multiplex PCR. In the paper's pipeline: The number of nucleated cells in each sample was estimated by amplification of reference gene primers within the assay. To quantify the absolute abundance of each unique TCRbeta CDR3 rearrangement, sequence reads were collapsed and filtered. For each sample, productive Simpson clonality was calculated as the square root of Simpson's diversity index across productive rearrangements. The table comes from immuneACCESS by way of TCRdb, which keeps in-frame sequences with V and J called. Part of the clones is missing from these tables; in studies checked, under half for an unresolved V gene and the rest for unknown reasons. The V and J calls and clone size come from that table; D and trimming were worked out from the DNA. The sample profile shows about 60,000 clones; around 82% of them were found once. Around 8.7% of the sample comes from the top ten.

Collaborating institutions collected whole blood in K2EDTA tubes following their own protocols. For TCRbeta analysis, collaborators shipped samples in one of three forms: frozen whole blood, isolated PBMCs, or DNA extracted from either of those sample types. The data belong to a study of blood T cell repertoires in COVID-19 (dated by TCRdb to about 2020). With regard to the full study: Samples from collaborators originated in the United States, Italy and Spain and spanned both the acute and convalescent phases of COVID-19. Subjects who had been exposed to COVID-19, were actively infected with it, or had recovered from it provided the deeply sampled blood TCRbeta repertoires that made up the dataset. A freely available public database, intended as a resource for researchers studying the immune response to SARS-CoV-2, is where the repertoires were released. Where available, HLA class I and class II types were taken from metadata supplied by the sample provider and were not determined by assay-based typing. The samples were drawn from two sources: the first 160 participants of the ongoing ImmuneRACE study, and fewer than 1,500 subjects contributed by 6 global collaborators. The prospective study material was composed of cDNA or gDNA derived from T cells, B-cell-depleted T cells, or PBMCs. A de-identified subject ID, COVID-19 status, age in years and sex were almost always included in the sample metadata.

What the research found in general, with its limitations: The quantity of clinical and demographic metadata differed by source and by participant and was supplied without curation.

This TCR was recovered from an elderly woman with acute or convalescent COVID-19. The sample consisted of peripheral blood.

The CDR3 protein sequence reads: CASRRTSGVNTGELFF. The nucleotide sequence reads as follows: TGCGCCAGCAGACGGACTAGCGGGGTGAACACCGGGGAGCTGTTTTTT. Here the chain combines TRBV5-1 and TRBJ2-2, with TRBD2 identical over 12 junction bases. The germline V gene gives CDR1 as SGHRS and CDR2 as YFSETQ. V is cut back by 5 bases and J by 1 base, with 3 bases in the junction unmatched. From the cysteine up to the phenylalanine, the CDR3 has a length of 16 residues. Kept here is only the CDR3 DNA, which spans 48 bases and is read in frame from base 1.